This TCR beta chain was found in a study of T cell responses to AZD1222 COVID-19 vaccine. The study, taken as a whole, reports: Among AZD1222 vaccinees, only six were seropositive at baseline. Unmutated variant regions are reportedly targeted by nearly half of spike-specific TCRs. Recipients of two AZD1222 doses showed rising Spike-specific TCR breadth and depth. Vaccine-associated CD4 TCRs ranged over spike, dominating at 160-218 and 743-854.

Measured with immunoSEQ multiplex PCR; TCRdb has only the in-frame clones, and not every one. Here the sample spans about 150,000 clones, under 95% being singletons. Trimming removed 2 bases at V and 6 bases at J, with 4 bases between. CDR1 SEHNR and CDR2 FQNEAQ come from the germline V gene (reference sequence). The CDR3 covers 11 residues. Turning to this clone: Its cognate antigen is unknown.

This chain joins TRBV7-9 and TRBJ1-2, with no clear D. The source material was peripheral blood, sampled 28 days after the second dose of the MenACWY control vaccine. The sequence derives from an adult who received the MenACWY meningococcal vaccine as a control. CDR3 sequence reads: CASSLFDGYTF. DNA for the CDR3: TGTGCCAGCAGCTTATTCGATGGCTACACCTTC.